This T cell receptor beta chain was sequenced for a study of shared clonotypes between healthy human individuals. Whole-study results and caveats: The researchers took only blood, and tissue repertoires probably look different.

This CDR3 has 14 residues. Germline loops: CDR1 MNHEY, CDR2 SVGAGI. V lost 7 bases to trimming and J lost 8 bases; unmatched junction nucleotides: 5. Sequencing used immunoSEQ multiplex PCR; TCRdb keeps in-frame clones, though not all of them. The sample contains about 2,500,000 clones, approximately 92% of which appear only once. As concerns this clone: The antigen is undetermined.

The sequenced sample was naive CD4+ T cells sorted from blood. Subset indicated: CD45RA+ positively selected. The TCR sequence derives from a man between 18 and 29 years old in good health. V gene TRBV6-5 combines with J gene TRBJ2-3, with TRBD2 identical over 14 bases. CDR3 nucleotides: TGTGCCAGCACCCGACTAGCGGGAGGGACTACGCAGTATTTT. Its translation: CASTRLAGGTTQYF.